The present T cell receptor (beta chain) was sequenced within a study of blood T cell repertoires in COVID-19. Study in general: The study drew acute and convalescent COVID-19 samples from the United States, Italy and Spain. Sources were T cells, B-cell-depleted T cells, or PBMCs; the material itself was cDNA or gDNA.

As processed by the authors: Researchers report that nucleated cell counts were estimated from reference gene primer amplification. Assay used: immunoSEQ multiplex PCR; TCRdb lists only in-frame clones, some missing. D and trimming come from the DNA, and the V and J calls and clone size come from that table. The sample lists 160,000 or so clones, 65% to 85% seen once, with about 6% in the top ten. Individuals aged roughly 18 to 90 years were recruited from around 22 US areas. This receptor was identified in a woman aged 40-49 years with acute COVID-19. The material sequenced was PBMCs or T cells enriched from blood (not recorded which).

In nucleotides, the CDR3 is TGTGCCAGCACCGGGACAGGGGGGGCACGCGAAAAACTGTTTTTT. Its translation is CASTGTGGAREKLFF. The chain links TRBV7-8 to TRBJ1-4; 11 bases agree with TRBD1. Germline-derived CDR1 and CDR2 are SGHVS and FQNEAQ. The J segment lost 8 bases and the V segment lost 7 bases, leaving 9 bases of the junction unmatched. This CDR3 has 15 amino acids.